This is a list of T cell receptor beta chains from one sample in a study of cytomegalovirus exposure and HLA in healthy donors. Profiling relied on immunoSEQ multiplex PCR, and the TCRdb table lists in-frame clones only, not all of them. This repertoire shows about 160,000 clones, around three quarters found once; its top ten account for about 1%. Sequencing was done on a sample of PBMCs. The receptor set was obtained from a woman between 40 and 50 years old in good health and CMV-seronegative. Both conserved end residues are part of each CDR3. Fields, in order: V gene, D gene, clone size, J gene, CDR3 protein, CDR3 DNA. D genes are given only for firm matches. Part of the rows lack a size; the others show once, few, many or a class for expanded clones.

>TRBV6-6|NA|NA|TRBJ1-4
CASAWEAEKLFF
TGTGCCAGCGCATGGGAGGCCGAAAAACTGTTTTTT
>TRBV7-9|NA|few|TRBJ2-5
CASSPVGGLFRETQYF
TGTGCCAGCAGCCCAGTGGGGGGGCTGTTCAGAGAGACCCAGTACTTC
>TRBV7-2|TRBD1|NA|TRBJ1-1
CASSFRDRGTEAFF
TGTGCCAGCAGCTTCCGGGACAGGGGGACTGAAGCTTTCTTT
>TRBV5-1|NA|NA|TRBJ1-1
CASSVTGNTEAFF
TGCGCCAGCAGCGTAACAGGGAACACTGAAGCTTTCTTT
>TRBV27|NA|few|TRBJ2-5
CASSLGGRATQYF
TGTGCCAGCAGTTTGGGCGGGCGGGCGACCCAGTACTTC
>TRBV2|TRBD2|few|TRBJ2-1
CASIAGEGDHEQFF
TGTGCCAGCATCGCGGGAGAAGGTGATCATGAGCAGTTCTTC
>TRBV10-3|NA|NA|TRBJ2-1
CATEGGRSSYNEQFF
TGTGCCACTGAGGGTGGGAGGAGCTCCTACAATGAGCAGTTCTTC
>TRBV7-9|TRBD2|NA|TRBJ2-5
CASSWGLAGDETQYF
TGTGCCAGCAGCTGGGGACTAGCGGGAGACGAGACCCAGTACTTC
>TRBV2|TRBD2|NA|TRBJ2-2
CASSTSVTGELFF
TGTGCCAGCAGTACTAGCGTTACCGGGGAGCTGTTTTTT
>TRBV28|TRBD1|NA|TRBJ1-4
CASSSYVRQGEDEKLFF
TGTGCCAGCAGTTCCTACGTCCGACAGGGGGAAGATGAAAAACTGTTTTTT
>TRBV30|NA|NA|TRBJ1-3
CAWNSGSRGNTIYF
TGTGCCTGGAATTCGGGGAGTAGGGGGAACACCATATATTTT